The entry below describes one TCR beta chain. An amount of RNA that ranged from roughly 0.5 to 1 ug was reverse transcribed with random hexamers. Each CDR3 protein is one row after TCRdb ran MiXCR on the immunoSEQ multiplex PCR reads. The table includes approximately 150,000 distinct CDR3 sequences, around 93% detected once. CDR1 and CDR2 (germline): SGDLS, YYNGEE. Trimming cost V 4 bases and J 7 bases, with 9 bases left between them. This CDR3 has 12 amino acids. The data were obtained in a study of CD8 T cells in Susac syndrome. The source material was CD4+ T cells from PBMCs. This TCR was sampled from a human donor with multiple sclerosis. The V call is TRBV9, the J call TRBJ2-1; tentative D call: TRBD1 (5 bases). CDR3 DNA: TGTGCCAGCAGCAGACAGAGTAATGAGCAGTTCTTC. The encoded protein is CASSRQSNEQFF.